This T cell receptor (beta chain) was sequenced during a study of CD8+ T cells in alopecia areata. Study-level findings and limits: In scalp and blood during tofacitinib, many expanded lesional clones persisted. For lesional scalp, especially alopecia totalis/universalis, clonality was higher than in normal scalp.

Worth noting for this clone: Antigen unknown.

After isolation, RNA underwent reverse transcription to generate cDNA as the sequencing template. Profiled with immunoSEQ multiplex PCR; TCRdb holds only in-frame clones, not every one. The sample consists of under 350,000 clones, 55% to 75% of them appearing once. The ends were cut back, 2 bases at V and 5 bases at J, with 12 bases in the middle. The germline gives CDR1 SEHNR, CDR2 FQNEAQ (reference sequence). This CDR3 is built from 14 residues. Treatment of the sample: oral pan-JAK inhibitor, 5-10 mg twice daily. Lesional scalp punch biopsies and peripheral blood came from alopecia areata patients.

This rearrangement joins TRBV7-9 to TRBJ2-5, with D possibly called TRBD1 or TRBD2 (5 bases each). This clonotype was obtained from a human donor with alopecia areata. Sequences were derived from CD4+ T cells sorted from blood, sampled at week 24, from a patient treated with tofacitinib. The CDR3 DNA reads as TGTGCCAGCAGCTTATACAGCGAGGGGGAGACCCAGTACTTC. It encodes CASSLYSEGETQYF.